Listed below are T cell receptor beta chains from one sample, sequenced in a study of T cell repertoires in cytomegalovirus infection. TCRdb analysed the reads with MiXCR anew, one entry per CDR3 protein. The sample yields 630,000 or so distinct CDR3 sequences, 20% to 25% seen once. The sample taken for sequencing was CD8+ T cells from PBMCs. All receptors derive from a human donor in good health (CMV status not recorded). Some clones in this sample may be carry-over from other donors' samples. The CDR3 runs from the conserved cysteine through the conserved F or W.

CDR3 protein	V gene
CASTSLGVADTEAFF	TRBV7-8
CASSPARGAPGTFFYEQYF	TRBV7-6
CASSQDQGGYGYTF	TRBV4-1
CASSSTGGGFSYNEQFF	TRBV5-6
CASARVPIFSTNEKLFF	TRBV19
CASSLVDTAHWTQPQHF	TRBV7-9
CAISLAGSSYEQYF	TRBV10-3
CASSQVAGRGETQYF	TRBV14
CASSLSPTVAYGYTF	TRBV28
CASSYTRNTEAFF	TRBV7-2
CSSSSDSGNTIYF	TRBV29-1
CASSSSSDEQYF	TRBV5-6
CSVEDGDVIEQFF	TRBV29-1
CSVGGGAEAEAFF	TRBV29-1
CASPLAGGGGETQYF	TRBV7-2
CSALIPSYNEQFF	TRBV20-1
CASSTQTSGITDTQYF	TRBV7-2
CASSLGPIQETQYF	TRBV12-3/TRBV12-4
CASSPLYGRGGTGELFF	TRBV27
CSAPTWGGGPYNEQFF	TRBV20-1
CASTPDHYGYTF	TRBV6-1